The T cell receptor beta chain under discussion was sequenced for a study of T cells after yellow fever vaccination. Whole-study context: The fractions with low cell numbers were processed using SMART-Seq v4 Ultra Low Input.

Template switching with 5'RACE generated the TCR cDNA and added a universal primer site and UMIs. TCRdb reprocessed the 5' RACE reads with MiXCR, giving one entry per CDR3 protein. The profile shows a few hundred thousand distinct CDR3 sequences, approximately 3.9% of them singletons. This clonotype was observed at least ten times. The CDR3 has 14 amino acids. CDR1 and CDR2 (germline): MRHNA, SNTAGT. V was cut by 2 bases and J by 2 bases, with 8 bases left in between. The sequence derives from a man younger than 35 who received the YFV17D yellow fever vaccine. V is TRBV6-4 and J is TRBJ2-3; TRBD1 or TRBD2 may be the D gene (5 bases each). The sample consisted of PBMCs, taken on the day of the yellow fever booster vaccination. The CDR3 sequence: CASSDRGDTDTQYF. In DNA form, the CDR3 reads TGTGCCAGCAGTGACCGGGGCGACACAGATACGCAGTATTTT.